The rows below give T cell receptor beta chains drawn from one sample of a study of T cell repertoires in cytomegalovirus infection. TCRdb processed the reads anew with MiXCR; each CDR3 protein has one entry. The data hold approximately 500,000 distinct CDR3 sequences, with approximately 17% observed a single time. Specimen: CD8+ T cells from PBMCs. The receptors stem from a human donor in good health (CMV status not recorded). Some clones in this sample may be carry-over from other donors' samples. CDR3s include the opening cysteine and the closing phenylalanine or tryptophan. Each record gives: clone size, V gene, D gene, J gene, CDR3 DNA, CDR3 protein. A D gene is named only where the DNA matches it firmly. A row's size may be missing; if present it is once, few, many or a size class.

many	TRBV12-3/TRBV12-4	NA	TRBJ2-7	TGTGCCAGCAGTCCCGAGGGGCACCACTACGAGCAGTACTTC	CASSPEGHHYEQYF
NA	TRBV20-1	TRBD2	TRBJ2-7	TGCAGTGCTAGCGCCGGGACTAGCGGGGCCCACGAGCAGTACTTC	CSASAGTSGAHEQYF
once	TRBV5-1	TRBD2	TRBJ2-1	TGCGCCAGCAGCTTCCTTCACTCTAGCGGGGGGAAATACAATGAGCAGTTCTTC	CASSFLHSSGGKYNEQFF
NA	TRBV2	NA	TRBJ2-7	TGTGCCAGCAGTCCGCCGGGGGACCCCGCGTACGGGCAGTACTTC	CASSPPGDPAYGQYF
few	TRBV6-6	NA	TRBJ2-7	TGTGCCAGCAGTTACGGGGGTGGGGTTTCCTACGAGCAGTACTTC	CASSYGGGVSYEQYF
many	TRBV7-8	NA	TRBJ2-2	TGTGCCAGCAGAACTTCGGGGGGCTACACCGGGGAGCTGTTTTTT	CASRTSGGYTGELFF
many	TRBV27	TRBD2	TRBJ2-1	TGTGCCAGCAGTGATACTAGCGGCACCTACAATGAGCAGTTCTTC	CASSDTSGTYNEQFF
NA	TRBV18	TRBD1	TRBJ2-7	TGTGCCAGCTCTACCGGGACAGCGAAGTACGAGCAGTACTTC	CASSTGTAKYEQYF
NA	TRBV19	TRBD1	TRBJ2-3	TGTGCCAGTAGTATAGATCTGCCAGGGGGCGAGGATACGCAGTATTTT	CASSIDLPGGEDTQYF
NA	TRBV4-1	NA	TRBJ1-2	TGCGCCAGCAGCCAAGAAGTCGGATACAGAGACGGCTACACCTTC	CASSQEVGYRDGYTF
many	TRBV12-3/TRBV12-4	TRBD1	TRBJ1-1	TGTGCCAGCAGTAGTACAGGGGTCCTGAACACTGAAGCTTTCTTT	CASSSTGVLNTEAFF
NA	TRBV6-5	TRBD1	TRBJ1-1	TGTGCCAGCAGTTACCTACAGGGGGGAACTGTAGCTTTCTTT	CASSYLQGGTVAFF
NA	TRBV29-1	NA	TRBJ2-6	TGCAGCGTCTATGTTCGGGGATCGGTAGGGGCCAACGTCCTGACTTTC	CSVYVRGSVGANVLTF
many	TRBV28	NA	TRBJ1-1	TGTGCCAGCAGTTCACGGACAGACCTGAACACTGAAGCTTTCTTT	CASSSRTDLNTEAFF
many	TRBV7-7	TRBD2	TRBJ2-3	TGTGCTAGCAGCTTATTAGCGGGACCGCTCCCATTCACAGATACGCAGTATTTT	CASSLLAGPLPFTDTQYF
many	TRBV6-5	NA	TRBJ2-1	TGTGCCAGCAGTTACTCGTCGGCCTACAATGAGCAGTTCTTC	CASSYSSAYNEQFF
NA	TRBV7-3	TRBD2	TRBJ2-1	TGTGCCAGCAGCTCGGGACTAGCCGATGAGCAGTTCTTC	CASSSGLADEQFF
NA	TRBV23-1	NA	TRBJ1-5	TGCGCGGGGAGGCAGCCCCAGCATTTT	CAGRQPQHF
many	TRBV7-9	TRBD1	TRBJ1-2	TGTGCCAGCAGCTTCGGGACAGGGGATAACTATGGCTACACCTTC	CASSFGTGDNYGYTF
NA	TRBV7-6	NA	TRBJ2-1	TGTGCCAGCAGCTCGACGCCGGTCAGGGGGGGTGAGCAGTTCTTC	CASSSTPVRGGEQFF
many	TRBV7-2	NA	TRBJ2-1	TGTGCCAGCAGGGACTACTCCTACAATGAGCAGTTCTTC	CASRDYSYNEQFF
many	TRBV7-2	NA	TRBJ2-4	TGTGCCAGCAGCTTAGATGGGGAGGCGGTGAGTTCCATTCAGTACTTC	CASSLDGEAVSSIQYF
few	TRBV7-9	TRBD2	TRBJ2-2	TGTGCCAGCAGCCAATTTGGACTAGCGGGACCGGGGACCGGGGAGCTGTTTTTT	CASSQFGLAGPGTGELFF
NA	TRBV27	NA	TRBJ1-2	TGTGCCAGCAGTCCTCAGGGTGGGGCGCGTATTGTGGGTGGCTACACCTTC	CASSPQGGARIVGGYTF
few	TRBV6-6	TRBD2	TRBJ2-7	TGTGCCATAACTTCCGGGACTAGCGGCCACTACGAGCAGTACTTC	CAITSGTSGHYEQYF
NA	TRBV28	TRBD2	TRBJ2-3	TGTGCCAGCAGTTTATCTCATCCTAGCGGGAAAGCAGATACGCAGTATTTT	CASSLSHPSGKADTQYF
many	TRBV7-6	TRBD2	TRBJ2-2	TGTGCCAGCAGCTTAGCGACGGGAGGGGGGAACACCGGGGAGCTGTTTTTT	CASSLATGGGNTGELFF
many	TRBV15	NA	TRBJ2-4	TGTGCCACCAGCCCAGGACGGGAACTAAACATTCAGTACTTC	CATSPGRELNIQYF
NA	TRBV2	NA	TRBJ2-7	TGTGCCAGCAGTGGGCGGGTGAACTACGAGCAGTACTTC	CASSGRVNYEQYF
few	TRBV13	TRBD2	TRBJ2-3	TGTGCCAGCAGCTCTGGGACTAGCGGGAGCACAGATACGCAGTATTTT	CASSSGTSGSTDTQYF
NA	TRBV27	TRBD2	TRBJ2-3	TGTGCCAGCAGTCCCCTCGGACTAGCTCATCTCACAGATACGCAGTATTTT	CASSPLGLAHLTDTQYF
few	TRBV9	NA	TRBJ1-6	TGTGCCAGCAGCGTAATGAGCAGGCCGAACCTTAATTCACCCCTCCACTTT	CASSVMSRPNLNSPLHF
many	TRBV11-2	TRBD2	TRBJ2-3	TGTGCCAGCAGCCCCAGCGGGGGTCCAGATACGCAGTATTTT	CASSPSGGPDTQYF
many	TRBV20-1	TRBD2	TRBJ2-7	TGCAGTGCTCTCGATAAGACTAGCGGGTTCTACGAGCAGTACTTC	CSALDKTSGFYEQYF
few	TRBV4-1	NA	TRBJ2-1	TGCGCCAGCAGCCAATCCAGAGAATTTGATGAGCAGTTCTTC	CASSQSREFDEQFF
many	TRBV7-9	TRBD1	TRBJ1-1	TGTGCCAGCAGCTTAGCGTCAGGGGGCGGAGAAGCTTTCTTT	CASSLASGGGEAFF
NA	TRBV27	NA	TRBJ2-1	TGTGCCAGCAGTTTTAGGGGCGAGATCAATGAGCAGTTCTTC	CASSFRGEINEQFF
few	TRBV5-8	NA	TRBJ2-1	TGTGCCAGCAACTTACAGGGCCAATCCTACAATGAGCAGTTCTTC	CASNLQGQSYNEQFF
many	TRBV29-1	NA	TRBJ2-7	TGCAGCGTTGAAGGGGGAATGGGGAGTTACAGGGAAAACAACTACGAGCAGTACTTC	CSVEGGMGSYRENNYEQYF
many	TRBV11-2	NA	TRBJ2-7	TGTGCCAGCAGTCTGACTGTGGGAACCGAGCAGTACTTC	CASSLTVGTEQYF
NA	TRBV29-1	TRBD1	TRBJ2-7	TGCAGCGCCGCGGGGACAGGGGGCGAGCGGTACTTC	CSAAGTGGERYF
NA	TRBV9	TRBD1	TRBJ1-4	TGTGCCAGCAGCCGGGGGACAGGGGGGGAAAAACTGTTTTTT	CASSRGTGGEKLFF
NA	TRBV6-5	NA	TRBJ2-7	TGTGCCAGCAGTTTGGACTTTACCTACGAGCAGTACTTC	CASSLDFTYEQYF
few	TRBV19	NA	TRBJ2-7	TGTGCCAGTAGTATTGACTTCTCCTACGAGCAGTACTTC	CASSIDFSYEQYF
few	TRBV27	TRBD2	TRBJ2-1	TGTGCCAGCAGTTCCTTACCGGGACTAGTGAAGGATGAGCAGTTCTTC	CASSSLPGLVKDEQFF
many	TRBV7-6	NA	TRBJ2-7	TGTGCCAGCAGCCTACGCCCTGCCATGGAGGAGCAGTACTTC	CASSLRPAMEEQYF
NA	TRBV6-4	NA	TRBJ1-2	TGTGCCAGCAGCTACTGGGGGCCAGTCTATGGCTACACCTTC	CASSYWGPVYGYTF
NA	TRBV27	NA	TRBJ1-4	TGTGCCAGCAGAAACAGGCAGAATGAAAAACTGTTTTTT	CASRNRQNEKLFF
few	TRBV6-4	NA	TRBJ2-2	TGTGCCAGCAGTGAGGGGGGGGCCACCGGGGAGCTGTTTTTT	CASSEGGATGELFF
NA	TRBV10-3	NA	TRBJ1-1	TGTGCCATCAGTGGAGGGACTTCTATGAACACTGAAGCTTTCTTT	CAISGGTSMNTEAFF
many	TRBV6-2/TRBV6-3	TRBD1	TRBJ1-6	TGTGCCAGCAGACAATCCGGACAGGGGCTACGAAATTCACCCCTCCACTTT	CASRQSGQGLRNSPLHF
many	TRBV7-8	TRBD2	TRBJ2-7	TGTGCCAGCAGCTTTCTCGTTCTAGCGGGAGTTAGCGACGAGCAGTACTTC	CASSFLVLAGVSDEQYF
many	TRBV7-6	NA	TRBJ1-1	TGTGCCAGCAGCTCGGAGCTAGGGGACACTGAAGCTTTCTTT	CASSSELGDTEAFF
few	TRBV7-9	NA	TRBJ1-6	TGTGCCAGCAGCTTAGTGGGGCGGGAAAATTCACCCCTCCACTTT	CASSLVGRENSPLHF
many	TRBV7-2	NA	TRBJ2-3	TGTGCCAGCAACCTTCCGAGGCGACTTGGCACAGATACGCAGTATTTT	CASNLPRRLGTDTQYF
many	TRBV12-3/TRBV12-4	NA	TRBJ1-2	TGTGCCAGCAGTCCTCAGGGGTCGGGCTATGGCTACACCTTC	CASSPQGSGYGYTF
many	TRBV6-5	TRBD2	TRBJ2-7	TGTGCCAGCGCCGGACTAGCGGGAGGAGAGGAGCAGTACTTC	CASAGLAGGEEQYF
few	TRBV15	NA	TRBJ2-1	TGTGCCACAGGAATAAGGGCTGGAAATGAGCAGTTCTTC	CATGIRAGNEQFF
many	TRBV27	TRBD1	TRBJ2-4	TGTGCCAGCAGTGAAACAGGGGGAAGAAAAAACATTCAGTACTTC	CASSETGGRKNIQYF